Below, 30 T cell receptor beta chains from the same sample are listed, as sequenced in a study of OX40 agonist ivuxolimab in advanced cancers. The method was the immunoSEQ multiplex PCR assay. TCRdb carries this immuneACCESS record with in-frame sequences only. Its versions omit some clonotypes, under half of them owing to an unresolved V gene in the studies checked, with the rest unexplained. Counted in this sample were around 68,000 clones; 91% of them appeared once. The ten biggest clones cover 0.8% to 1.2% of the sample. The sample in question was CD4+ or CD8+ T cells sorted from blood, obtained in a trial of the OX40 agonist ivuxolimab. The receptor source for this set is an adult with an advanced solid tumor such as melanoma, head and neck, liver or kidney cancer.

CDR3 amino acids: CASSPRTSIGGELFF. The CDR3 nucleotides read TGTGCCAGCAGTCCCCGGACTAGTATAGGGGGGGAGCTGTTTTTT. The chain employs TRBV27 and TRBJ2-2; 7 bases map to TRBD2. V dropped 5 bases and J dropped 8; count of bases not matched to a gene: 11. Germline V gene lookup returns CDR1 MNHEY and CDR2 SMNVEV (reference sequence). This CDR3 comprises 15 residues.

The rearrangement links TRBV7-9 to TRBJ2-5; 7 bases are shared with TRBD1. Germline V lookup: CDR1 SEHNR, CDR2 FQNEAQ (reference sequence). V was pared by 1 base and J by 3 bases, with 5 bases of the junction left unmatched. CDR3 length: 15 residues. Here the CDR3 reads CASSLVGTDEETQYF. DNA of the CDR3: TGTGCCAGCAGCTTAGTCGGGACAGATGAAGAGACCCAGTACTTC. Filled out from reference TRBV7-9 and TRBJ2-5, the complete variable domain reads DTGVSQNPRHKITKRGQNVTFRCDPISEHNRLYWYRQTLGQGPEFLTYFQNEAQLEKSRLLSDRFSAERPKGSFSTLEIQRTEQGDSAMYLCASSLVGTDEETQYFGPGTRLLVL.

The rearrangement joins TRBV18 to TRBJ2-5; D unresolved. Germline values: CDR1 KGHSH, CDR2 LQKENI. V was pared by 0 bases and J by 5 bases, with 13 bases between. This CDR3 has 15 amino acids. CDR3 DNA sequence: TGTGCCAGCTCACCACCGAATCCAGGTCGGGAGACCCAGTACTTC. Translation gives CASSPPNPGRETQYF.

This clone was seen only once. This sample also contains other DNA sequences that code for the same CDR3. The chain joins TRBV5-3 to TRBJ2-5; D not certain. TRBV5-3 is reported as an ORF; its role is uncertain. This CDR3 is built from 12 residues. Deletions cut 1 base from V and 5 bases from J, with 6 bases between. CDR3 amino acids: CARSLLRETQYF. Here the CDR3 DNA reads TGTGCCAGAAGCTTGTTGCGCGAGACCCAGTACTTC.

This clone showed up just once. This chain connects TRBV9 to TRBJ2-7; TRBD2 agrees at 11 bases. CDR1 and CDR2 from the germline V gene are SGDLS and YYNGEE. This CDR3 has 15 amino acids. Trimming cost V 3 bases and J 2 bases; bases outside gene matches: 4. CDR3 DNA sequence: TGTGCCAGCAGCGCGGGACTAGCGGACACCTACGAGCAGTACTTC. It is translated as CASSAGLADTYEQYF.

The rearrangement links TRBV14 to TRBJ2-7, with TRBD1 identical over 10 bases. This CDR3 comprises 17 residues. Trimming took 4 bases from V and 0 from J; bases not matched to a gene: 9. Germline assignment: CDR1 SGHDN and CDR2 FVKESK. CDR3 sequence reads: CASSLLRGQGSSYEQYF. CDR3 in DNA: TGTGCCAGCAGCCTCCTTAGGGGACAGGGGTCCTCCTACGAGCAGTACTTC.

The rearrangement uses TRBV29-1 and TRBJ1-3, with a weak D call TRBD1 (6 bases). The ends were cut back, 5 bases at V and 8 bases at J, with 19 bases in the middle. Germline V gene lookup returns CDR1 SQVTM and CDR2 ANQGSEA. The CDR3 sequence is 14 residues long. CDR3 nucleotide sequence: TGCAGCGTTTTAAAGTGGGGACACCAGGACACCATATATTTT. It yields the protein CSVLKWGHQDTIYF.

This clone is medium-sized (0.01 to 0.1%) in the sample. The chain is built from TRBV18 and TRBJ2-1; D not resolved. Germline lookup yields CDR1 KGHSH and CDR2 LQKENI. The V and J ends lost 8 bases and 6 bases respectively, with 8 bases between them. CDR3 length: 11 amino acids. CDR3 in amino acids: CASVSTNEQFF. The CDR3 bases are TGTGCCAGCGTCTCCACCAATGAGCAGTTCTTC.

CDR3 DNA sequence: TGTGCCAGCAGTCCGACGGGCGGGACTGAAGCTTTCTTT. Translating gives CASSPTGGTEAFF. The chain combines TRBV7-3 with TRBJ1-1; D is uncertain. The V and J ends lost 6 bases and 5 bases respectively, with 13 bases between them. CDR3 length equals 13 residues. Looked up from germline, CDR1 is SGHTA and CDR2 is FQGTGA.

V usage is TRBV5-1 and J usage is TRBJ1-5, with 7 bases matching TRBD1. Trimming took 3 bases from V and 5 from J; bases not matched to a gene: 2. The CDR3 consists of 13 residues. Germline V lookup: CDR1 SGHRS, CDR2 YFSETQ. The CDR3 is CASSSDRDQPQHF. The CDR3 region has the DNA TGCGCCAGCAGCTCAGACAGGGATCAGCCCCAGCATTTT.

The rearrangement joins TRBV15 to TRBJ1-1; 8 nucleotides match TRBD1. The CDR3 has 14 amino acids. Germline values: CDR1 LNHNV, CDR2 YYDKDF (reference sequence). V shed 4 bases and J 5 bases; nucleotides not matched to a gene: 6. CDR3 DNA: TGTGCCACCAGCACCGAGACAGGGGAGACTGAAGCTTTCTTT. This encodes CATSTETGETEAFF.

This chain uses TRBV19 with TRBJ1-2; tentatively, D is TRBD1 (6 bases). Trimming took 5 bases from V and 8 from J, leaving 24 bases between them. Germline lookup yields CDR1 LNHDA and CDR2 SQIVND (reference sequence). CDR3 size: 16 residues. CDR3 amino acids: CASSDRDTGTYRGYTF. Here the CDR3 DNA reads TGTGCCAGTAGTGATCGGGACACGGGAACTTATCGCGGCTACACCTTC.

The rearrangement links TRBV6-1 to TRBJ2-1; no clear D. Germline lookup yields CDR1 MNHNS and CDR2 SASEGT. The CDR3 sequence is 14 residues long. The V end was cut by 2 bases, the J end by 3 bases, with 8 bases between. The CDR3 is CASSETSSYNEQFF. In DNA, the CDR3 is TGTGCCAGCAGTGAAACGAGTAGCTACAATGAGCAGTTCTTC.

The chain couples TRBV7-9 to TRBJ1-2, with a weak D call TRBD1 (6 bases). The CDR3 consists of 16 residues. Germline V lookup: CDR1 SEHNR, CDR2 FQNEAQ (reference sequence). Deletions cut 3 bases from V and 2 bases from J, with 16 bases between. CDR3 sequence: CASSFETGLLNYGYTF. CDR3 sequence (DNA): TGTGCCAGCAGCTTCGAAACAGGGCTACTAAACTATGGCTACACCTTC.

The rearrangement joins TRBV9 to TRBJ2-7; TRBD1 aligns across 12 bases. V lost 7 bases, J lost 6 bases, and 17 bases stayed unmatched. The CDR3 spans 17 residues. Germline loops: CDR1 SGDLS, CDR2 YYNGEE. CDR3 loop: CASGPGTGGPSEGEQYF. CDR3 DNA sequence: TGTGCCAGCGGCCCGGGGACAGGGGGCCCTAGCGAAGGCGAGCAGTACTTC.

The V call is TRBV30, the J call TRBJ1-4, with a possible D match to TRBD1 (6 bases). Per germline, CDR1 GTSNPN and CDR2 SVGIG (reference sequence). The CDR3 runs to 14 residues. Trimming shortened V by 0 bases and J by 7 bases, and 12 bases separated the two germline ends. In nucleotides, the CDR3 is TGTGCCTGGAGTGTACGGGACACCAGTGAAAAACTGTTTTTT. Its translation: CAWSVRDTSEKLFF. Using reference TRBV30 and TRBJ1-4 for the parts outside the CDR3, the full variable domain is SQTIHQWPATLVQPVGSPLSLECTVEGTSNPNLYWYRQAAGRGLQLLFYSVGIGQISSEVPQNLSASRPQDRQFILSSKKLLLSDSGFYLCAWSVRDTSEKLFFGSGTQLSVL.

The chain carries TRBV7-9 and TRBJ2-2, with D unresolved. The CDR3 spans 14 residues. The V end was cut by 6 bases, the J end by 0 bases, with 8 bases between. CDR1 and CDR2 (germline): SEHNR, FQNEAQ (reference sequence). The CDR3 DNA sequence: TGTGCCAGCAGGGGTACAGCGAACACCGGGGAGCTGTTTTTT. This sequence encodes CASRGTANTGELFF.

The chain carries TRBV6-5 and TRBJ2-7; D may correspond to TRBD1 or TRBD2 (5 bases each). This CDR3 spans 13 amino acids. CDR1 is MNHEY, CDR2 SVGAGI, per germline. V was pared by 4 bases and J by 5 bases, with 12 bases between. CDR3 residues: CASSSSGGNEQYF. CDR3 coding DNA: TGTGCCAGCAGTTCCTCTGGGGGAAACGAGCAGTACTTC.

This chain links TRBV5-1 with TRBJ1-5; D is ambiguous. Trimming shortened V by 4 bases and J by 3 bases, and 14 bases separated the two germline ends. The CDR3 sequence is 15 residues long. The V gene's germline CDR1 is SGHRS and CDR2 YFSETQ. The CDR3 DNA reads as TGCGCCAGCAGCCCCAGTGGCCCTGACAATCAGCCCCAGCATTTT. Amino acid sequence: CASSPSGPDNQPQHF.

V usage is TRBV5-4 and J usage is TRBJ2-2; TRBD2 is a possible D gene (6 bases). The CDR3 runs to 14 residues. Germline CDR1 and CDR2: SGHNT and YYREEE (reference sequence). V lost 6 bases, J lost 4 bases, and 13 bases lay in between. CDR3 DNA sequence: TGTGCCAGCACCCGGAGGGATTTCACCGGGGAGCTGTTTTTT. Protein product: CASTRRDFTGELFF.

The rearrangement uses TRBV6-6 and TRBJ2-7; 7 bases match TRBD1. Trimming took 0 bases from V and 2 from J; bases not matched to a gene: 4. The length of the CDR3 is 15 residues. CDR1 is MNHNY and CDR2 is SVGAGI in the germline V gene (reference sequence). DNA of the CDR3: TGTGCCAGCAGTTACTCTGAACAGGGGACCTACGAGCAGTACTTC. The encoded protein is CASSYSEQGTYEQYF.

The chain carries TRBV5-6 and TRBJ1-2; no definite D call. With 4 bases removed from V and 0 bases from J, the gap between germline ends came to 16 bases. The CDR3 has 16 residues. Germline V gene lookup returns CDR1 SGHDT and CDR2 YYEEEE. The CDR3 loop is CASSTRALVTNYGYTF. The DNA for the CDR3 is TGTGCCAGCAGCACTAGGGCGTTAGTTACTAACTATGGCTACACCTTC.

The chain carries TRBV14 and TRBJ2-7; no definite D call. V was trimmed by 0 bases and J by 7 bases, leaving 7 bases between them. CDR1 SGHDN and CDR2 FVKESK come from the germline V gene. CDR3 size: 12 residues. The CDR3 DNA reads TGTGCCAGCAGCCAAGATATTGGGGAGCAGTACTTC. It translates to CASSQDIGEQYF.

The gene calls are TRBV19 and TRBJ1-2, with D possibly matching TRBD1 (5 bases). V was trimmed by 7 bases and J by 8 bases, leaving 17 bases between them. The CDR3 sequence is 13 residues long. Germline V gene lookup returns CDR1 LNHDA and CDR2 SQIVND (reference sequence). The CDR3 is CASNDGAREGYTF. DNA for the CDR3: TGTGCCAGTAACGACGGGGCACGGGAAGGCTACACCTTC.

The J gene is TRBJ1-3, the V gene TRBV6-6; D is undetermined. V dropped 7 bases and J dropped 2 bases, with 9 bases sitting between them. Germline V gene lookup returns CDR1 MNHNY and CDR2 SVGAGI (reference sequence). This CDR3 comprises 13 residues. For the CDR3, the DNA is TGTGCCAGCACATCCGGGACTGGAAACACCATATATTTT. Translated, it gives CASTSGTGNTIYF.

This chain joins TRBV6-6 and TRBJ2-2; perhaps TRBD1 as D (5 bases). The germline V and J ends were trimmed by 0 bases and 1 base, with 9 bases remaining between them. Germline V gene lookup returns CDR1 MNHNY and CDR2 SVGAGI (reference sequence). The CDR3 length is 16 residues. The CDR3 DNA is TGTGCCAGCAGTTACTCAGCAGGGAAGAACACCGGGGAGCTGTTTTTT. Encoded protein: CASSYSAGKNTGELFF.

The J gene is TRBJ2-7, the V gene TRBV7-9; a weak D match, TRBD2 (6 bases). This CDR3 has 14 amino acids. V dropped 8 bases and J dropped 3 bases, with 17 bases sitting between them. Germline V CDR1 and CDR2: SEHNR, FQNEAQ (reference sequence). This CDR3 reads CASHYSGVNYEQYF. CDR3 DNA sequence: TGTGCCAGCCACTATTCGGGGGTGAACTACGAGCAGTACTTC. Together with reference TRBV7-9 and TRBJ2-7, the CDR3 gives the full variable domain: DTGVSQNPRHKITKRGQNVTFRCDPISEHNRLYWYRQTLGQGPEFLTYFQNEAQLEKSRLLSDRFSAERPKGSFSTLEIQRTEQGDSAMYLCASHYSGVNYEQYFGPGTRLTVT.

The chain is built from TRBV9 and TRBJ2-3; 7 bases agree with TRBD2. CDR1 and CDR2 (germline): SGDLS, YYNGEE. The CDR3 is 13 residues long. Trimming cost V 2 bases and J 6 bases; bases outside gene matches: 3. CDR3 region: CASSVRGVDTQYF. The CDR3 DNA sequence: TGTGCCAGCAGCGTTCGGGGGGTGGATACGCAGTATTTT.

The rearrangement joins TRBV5-1 to TRBJ2-7, with D perhaps TRBD2 (6 bases). Looked up from germline, CDR1 is SGHRS and CDR2 is YFSETQ. V shed 4 bases and J shed 3 bases, with 8 bases lying between them. The CDR3 totals 12 residues. CDR3 amino acids: CASSEEGYEQYF. CDR3 nucleotides: TGCGCCAGCAGCGAGGAGGGCTACGAGCAGTACTTC.

With respect to this clone: Different DNA sequences within this sample yield the same CDR3. The genes are TRBV19 and TRBJ2-2; D unresolved. Trimming took off 1 base at V and 2 bases at J, with 2 bases between the two ends. The CDR3 is made up of 13 amino acids. The germline V gene has CDR1 LNHDA and CDR2 SQIVND (reference sequence). This chain's CDR3 is CASSIGNTGELFF. The CDR3, as DNA: TGTGCCAGTAGTATAGGAAACACCGGGGAGCTGTTTTTT.